Listed below are T cell receptor beta chains from one sample, sequenced in a study of T cell changes during pregnancy in multiple sclerosis. Sequenced by immunoSEQ multiplex PCR; TCRdb stores in-frame clones only, minus some. The table has over 30,000 clones, 90% to 95% seen once. The sample consisted of CD4+ T cells from peripheral blood mononuclear cells, taken after pregnancy. The receptors were gathered from a female donor with multiple sclerosis, enrolled in a pregnancy study. The CDR3 runs from the conserved cysteine through the conserved F or W. Clone size appears in some rows only: once, few, many, or a class for an expanded clone.

size: .; V: TRBV2; J: TRBJ1-2; CDR3: CASRGTGGLNYGYTF
size: .; V: TRBV4-2; J: TRBJ2-3; CDR3: CASSQVLGLGGTDTQYF
size: .; V: TRBV19; J: TRBJ1-3; CDR3: CASSEPRRTGVSNTIYF
size: .; V: TRBV7-2; J: TRBJ1-1; CDR3: CASSLVSGRLNTEAFF
size: once; V: TRBV6-6; J: TRBJ1-4; CDR3: CASNPTGGAYEKLFF
size: .; V: TRBV2; J: TRBJ2-7; CDR3: CASSEQDRGSYEQYF
size: .; V: TRBV5-6; J: TRBJ1-1; CDR3: CASSLRRTEAFF
size: .; V: TRBV11-2; J: TRBJ2-4; CDR3: CASSRPGKAKNIQYF
size: .; V: TRBV13; J: TRBJ2-7; CDR3: CASSWGQGVGEQYF
size: .; V: TRBV2; J: TRBJ1-1; CDR3: CASSLFTEAFF
size: few; V: TRBV18; J: TRBJ1-6; CDR3: CASSLPVAGESPLHF
size: .; V: TRBV19; J: TRBJ2-3; CDR3: CASSIRGTQYF
size: .; V: TRBV10-3; J: TRBJ2-7; CDR3: CAISERVYEQYF
size: .; V: TRBV5-1; J: TRBJ2-3; CDR3: CASSLPIEVSTDTQYF
size: .; V: TRBV19; J: TRBJ2-5; CDR3: CASTPRAGAETQYF
size: .; V: TRBV7-9; J: TRBJ1-1; CDR3: CASSFDRSGNTEAFF
size: .; V: TRBV2; J: TRBJ2-7; CDR3: CASAGAYEQYF
size: .; V: TRBV5-3; J: TRBJ1-1; CDR3: CARSLGAGPVNTEAFF
size: few; V: TRBV2; J: TRBJ1-5; CDR3: CASRDGQGSQPQHF
size: .; V: TRBV9; J: TRBJ2-2; CDR3: CASSVEPGGPTGELFF
size: .; V: TRBV5-1; J: TRBJ1-3; CDR3: CASSLGQHSGNTIYF
size: .; V: TRBV10-3; J: TRBJ2-2; CDR3: CAISGRTGGPGELFF
size: .; V: TRBV2; J: TRBJ1-1; CDR3: CATVQGTSGRTEAFF
size: .; V: TRBV5-8; J: TRBJ1-1; CDR3: CASSFSGQGNRAFF